The source of this T cell receptor (beta chain) is a study of blood T cell repertoires in COVID-19. V gave up 2 bases and J gave up 1 base, with 11 bases separating them. This CDR3 region has 15 residues. Looked up from germline, CDR1 is SNHLY and CDR2 is FYNNEI. This table comes from immunoSEQ multiplex PCR, and its TCRdb copy is limited to in-frame clones, with some not included. The sample holds hundreds of thousands of clones; about 91% are singletons and the top ten take 6% to 6.5%. What was sequenced was peripheral blood. This clonotype was obtained from a woman aged 30 to 39 with COVID-19, enrolled during active disease. V gene TRBV2 combines with J gene TRBJ1-2; D not resolved. The CDR3 loop reads CASSERGGLNYGYTF. Here the CDR3 DNA reads TGTGCCAGCAGTGAACGCGGAGGACTTAACTATGGCTACACCTTC.